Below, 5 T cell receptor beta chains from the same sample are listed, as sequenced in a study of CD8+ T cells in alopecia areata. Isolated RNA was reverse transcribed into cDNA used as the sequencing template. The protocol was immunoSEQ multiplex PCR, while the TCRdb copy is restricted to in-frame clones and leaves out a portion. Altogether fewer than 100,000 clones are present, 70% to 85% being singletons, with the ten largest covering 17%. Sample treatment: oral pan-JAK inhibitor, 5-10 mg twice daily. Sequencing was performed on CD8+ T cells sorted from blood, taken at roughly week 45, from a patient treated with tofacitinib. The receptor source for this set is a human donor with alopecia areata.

CDR3 DNA sequence: TGTGCCAGCAGCTGGAACCAAGAGACCCAGTACTTC. Encoded protein: CASSWNQETQYF. The chain is built from TRBV5-6 and TRBJ2-5; D gene ambiguous. The CDR3 has 12 amino acids. Germline CDR1 and CDR2: SGHDT and YYEEEE. V was cut by 3 bases and J by 0 bases, with 3 bases left in between.

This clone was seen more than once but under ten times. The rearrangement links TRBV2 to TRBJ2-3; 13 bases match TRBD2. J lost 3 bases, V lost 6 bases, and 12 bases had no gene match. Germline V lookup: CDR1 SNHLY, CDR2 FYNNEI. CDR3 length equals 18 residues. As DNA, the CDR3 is TGTGCCAGCAGCCTCCTGATGACTAGCGGGGGGCCTACAGATACGCAGTATTTT. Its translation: CASSLLMTSGGPTDTQYF.

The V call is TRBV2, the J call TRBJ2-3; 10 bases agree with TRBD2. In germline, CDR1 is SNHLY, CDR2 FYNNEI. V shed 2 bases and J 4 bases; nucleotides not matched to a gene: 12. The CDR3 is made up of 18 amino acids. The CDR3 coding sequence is TGTGCCAGCAGTGAAATTGGCCGGGGACTAGCGCCGTCAGATACGCAGTATTTT. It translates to CASSEIGRGLAPSDTQYF.

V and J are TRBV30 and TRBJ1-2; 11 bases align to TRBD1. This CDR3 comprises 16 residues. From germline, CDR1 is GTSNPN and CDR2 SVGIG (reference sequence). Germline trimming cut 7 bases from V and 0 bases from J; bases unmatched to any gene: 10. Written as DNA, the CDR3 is TGTGCCTTGATGGACGGGACAGGGGGGTCTAACTATGGCTACACCTTC. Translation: CALMDGTGGSNYGYTF. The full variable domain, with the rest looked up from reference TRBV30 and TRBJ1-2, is SQTIHQWPATLVQPVGSPLSLECTVEGTSNPNLYWYRQAAGRGLQLLFYSVGIGQISSEVPQNLSASRPQDRQFILSSKKLLLSDSGFYLCALMDGTGGSNYGYTFGSGTRLTVV.

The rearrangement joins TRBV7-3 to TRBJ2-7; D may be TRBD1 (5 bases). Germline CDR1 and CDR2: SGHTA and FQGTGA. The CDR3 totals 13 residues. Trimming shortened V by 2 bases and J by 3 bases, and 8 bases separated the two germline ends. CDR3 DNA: TGTGCCAGCAGCTTACAGGGCGGCTACGAGCAGTACTTC. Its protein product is CASSLQGGYEQYF. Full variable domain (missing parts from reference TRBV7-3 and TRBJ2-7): GAGVSQTPSNKVTEKGKYVELRCDPISGHTALYWYRQSLGQGPEFLIYFQGTGAADDSGLPNDRFFAVRPEGSVSTLKIQRTERGDSAVYLCASSLQGGYEQYFGPGTRLTVT.